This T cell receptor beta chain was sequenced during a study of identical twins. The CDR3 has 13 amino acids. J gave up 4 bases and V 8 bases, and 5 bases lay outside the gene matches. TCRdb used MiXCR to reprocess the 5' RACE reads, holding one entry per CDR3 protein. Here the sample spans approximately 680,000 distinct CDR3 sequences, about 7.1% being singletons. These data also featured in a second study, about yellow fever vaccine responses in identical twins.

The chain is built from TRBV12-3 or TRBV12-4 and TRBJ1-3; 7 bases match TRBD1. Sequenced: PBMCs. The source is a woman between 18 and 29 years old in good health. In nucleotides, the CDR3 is TGTGCCAGCCAAGAGGGGGCCGGAAACACCATATATTTT. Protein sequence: CASQEGAGNTIYF.